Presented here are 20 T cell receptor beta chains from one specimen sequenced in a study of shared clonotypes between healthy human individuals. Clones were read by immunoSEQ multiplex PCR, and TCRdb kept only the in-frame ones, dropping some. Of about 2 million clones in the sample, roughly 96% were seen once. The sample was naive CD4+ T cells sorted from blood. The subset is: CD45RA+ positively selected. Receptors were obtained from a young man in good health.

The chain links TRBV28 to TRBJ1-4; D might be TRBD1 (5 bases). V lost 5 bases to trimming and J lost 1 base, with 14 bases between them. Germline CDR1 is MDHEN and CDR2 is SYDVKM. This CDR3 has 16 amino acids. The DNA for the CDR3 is TGTGCCAGCAGTAGGCTACGGACAAAAACTAATGAAAAACTGTTTTTT. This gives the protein CASSRLRTKTNEKLFF.

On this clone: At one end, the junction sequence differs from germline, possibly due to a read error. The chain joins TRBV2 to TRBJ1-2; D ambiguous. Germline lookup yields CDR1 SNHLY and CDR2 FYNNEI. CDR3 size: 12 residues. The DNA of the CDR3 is TGTGCCAGCAGCGAAGAACTGGGGGGCTACACCTTC. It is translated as CASSEELGGYTF.

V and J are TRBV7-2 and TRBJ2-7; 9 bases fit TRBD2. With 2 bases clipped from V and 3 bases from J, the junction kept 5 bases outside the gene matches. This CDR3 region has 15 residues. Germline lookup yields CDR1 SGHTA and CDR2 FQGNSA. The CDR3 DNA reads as TGTGCCAGCAGCTTAATGCGGGAGGGATTCTACGAGCAGTACTTC. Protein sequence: CASSLMREGFYEQYF.

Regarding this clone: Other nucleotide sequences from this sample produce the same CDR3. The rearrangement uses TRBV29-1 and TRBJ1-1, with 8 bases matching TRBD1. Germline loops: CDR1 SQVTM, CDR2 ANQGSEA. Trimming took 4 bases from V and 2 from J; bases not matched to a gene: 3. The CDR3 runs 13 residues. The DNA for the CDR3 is TGCAGCGTTGTTGGGACAGGTAACACTGAAGCTTTCTTT. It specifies CSVVGTGNTEAFF.

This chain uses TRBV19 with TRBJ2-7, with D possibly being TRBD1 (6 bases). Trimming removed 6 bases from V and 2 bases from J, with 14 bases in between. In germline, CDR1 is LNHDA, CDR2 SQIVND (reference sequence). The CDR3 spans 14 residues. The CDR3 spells CASRMTGTTYEQYF. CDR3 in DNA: TGTGCCAGTAGGATGACAGGAACCACCTACGAGCAGTACTTC.

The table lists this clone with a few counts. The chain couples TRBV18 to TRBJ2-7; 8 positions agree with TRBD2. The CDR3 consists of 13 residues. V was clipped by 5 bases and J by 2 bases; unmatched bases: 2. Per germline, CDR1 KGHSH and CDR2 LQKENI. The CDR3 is CASSFGRAYEQYF. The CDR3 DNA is TGTGCCAGCTCATTCGGGAGGGCCTACGAGCAGTACTTC. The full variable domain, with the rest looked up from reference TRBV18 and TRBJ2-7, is NAGVMQNPRHLVRRRGQEARLRCSPMKGHSHVYWYRQLPEEGLKFMVYLQKENIIDESGMPKERFSAEFPKEGPSILRIQQVVRGDSAAYFCASSFGRAYEQYFGPGTRLTVT.

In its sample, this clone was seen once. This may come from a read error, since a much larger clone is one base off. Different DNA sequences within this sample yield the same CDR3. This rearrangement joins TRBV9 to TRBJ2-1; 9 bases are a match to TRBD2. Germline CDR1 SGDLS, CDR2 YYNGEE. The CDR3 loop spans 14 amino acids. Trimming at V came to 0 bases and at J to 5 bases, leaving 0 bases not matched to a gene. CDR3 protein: CASSVGLADNEQFF. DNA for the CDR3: TGTGCCAGCAGCGTAGGACTAGCGGACAATGAGCAGTTCTTC.

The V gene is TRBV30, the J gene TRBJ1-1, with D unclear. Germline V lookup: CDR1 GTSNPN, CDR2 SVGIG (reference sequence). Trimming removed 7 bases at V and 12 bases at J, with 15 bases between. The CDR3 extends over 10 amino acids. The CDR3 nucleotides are TGTGCCTCAGTCCAGGACGTGACTTTCTTT. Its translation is CASVQDVTFF.

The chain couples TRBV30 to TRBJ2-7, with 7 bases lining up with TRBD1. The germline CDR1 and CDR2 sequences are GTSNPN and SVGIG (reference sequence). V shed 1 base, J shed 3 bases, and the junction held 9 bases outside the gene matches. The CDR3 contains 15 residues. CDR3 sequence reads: CAWSARLGQNYEQYF. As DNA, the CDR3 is TGTGCCTGGAGTGCCCGATTGGGACAGAACTACGAGCAGTACTTC.

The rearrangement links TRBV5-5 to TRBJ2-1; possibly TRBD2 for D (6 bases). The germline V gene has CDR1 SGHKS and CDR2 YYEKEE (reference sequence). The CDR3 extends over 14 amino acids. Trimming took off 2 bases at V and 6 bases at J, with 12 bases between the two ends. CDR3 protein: CASSLGGNTNEQFF. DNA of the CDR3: TGTGCCAGCAGCTTAGGCGGGAACACCAATGAGCAGTTCTTC.

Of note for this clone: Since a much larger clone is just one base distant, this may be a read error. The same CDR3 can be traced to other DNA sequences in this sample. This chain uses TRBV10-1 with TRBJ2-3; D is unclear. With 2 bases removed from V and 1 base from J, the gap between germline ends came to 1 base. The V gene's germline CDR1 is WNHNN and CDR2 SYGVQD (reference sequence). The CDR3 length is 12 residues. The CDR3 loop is CASSEGTDTQYF. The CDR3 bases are TGCGCCAGCAGTGAGGGCACAGATACGCAGTATTTT.

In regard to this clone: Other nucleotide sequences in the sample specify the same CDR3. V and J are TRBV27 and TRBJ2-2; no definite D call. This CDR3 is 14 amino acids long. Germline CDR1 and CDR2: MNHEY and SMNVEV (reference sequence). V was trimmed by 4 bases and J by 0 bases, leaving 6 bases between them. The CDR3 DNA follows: TGTGCCAGCAGTTCTTGGTCGAACACCGGGGAGCTGTTTTTT. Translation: CASSSWSNTGELFF.

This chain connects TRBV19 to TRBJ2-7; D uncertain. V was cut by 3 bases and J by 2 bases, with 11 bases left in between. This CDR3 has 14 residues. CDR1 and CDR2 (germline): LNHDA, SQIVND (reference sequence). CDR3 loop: CASSIQSGTYEQYF. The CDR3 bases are TGTGCCAGTAGTATCCAGTCTGGGACCTACGAGCAGTACTTC.

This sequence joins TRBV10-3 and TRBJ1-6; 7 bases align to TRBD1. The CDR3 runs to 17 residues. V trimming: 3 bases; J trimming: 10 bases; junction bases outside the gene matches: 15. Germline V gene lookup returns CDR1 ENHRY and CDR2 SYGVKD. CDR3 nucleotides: TGTGCCATCAGTGACCGACAGGGCGGGGGATTAGGGTCACCCCTCCACTTT. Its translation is CAISDRQGGGLGSPLHF.

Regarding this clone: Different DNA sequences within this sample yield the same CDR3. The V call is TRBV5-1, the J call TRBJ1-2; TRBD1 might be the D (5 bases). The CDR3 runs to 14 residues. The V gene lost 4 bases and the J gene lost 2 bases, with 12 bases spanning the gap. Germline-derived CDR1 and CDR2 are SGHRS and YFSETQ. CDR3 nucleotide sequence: TGCGCCAGCAGCCCGGGGACGGCAAACTATGGCTACACCTTC. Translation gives CASSPGTANYGYTF. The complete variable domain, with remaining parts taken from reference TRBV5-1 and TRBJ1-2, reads KAGVTQTPRYLIKTRGQQVTLSCSPISGHRSVSWYQQTPGQGLQFLFEYFSETQRNKGNFPGRFSGRQFSNSRSEMNVSTLELGDSALYLCASSPGTANYGYTFGSGTRLTVV.

CDR3 nucleotides: TGTGCCAGCGCACAAGCGCGACGGGGGTATATGGACCGGGAGCTGTTTTTT. It translates to CASAQARRGYMDRELFF. The chain combines TRBV9 with TRBJ2-2, with a possible D match to TRBD2 (6 bases). V lost 7 bases and J 9 bases, leaving 28 bases between the germline ends. CDR3 length equals 17 residues. Germline V gene lookup returns CDR1 SGDLS and CDR2 YYNGEE.

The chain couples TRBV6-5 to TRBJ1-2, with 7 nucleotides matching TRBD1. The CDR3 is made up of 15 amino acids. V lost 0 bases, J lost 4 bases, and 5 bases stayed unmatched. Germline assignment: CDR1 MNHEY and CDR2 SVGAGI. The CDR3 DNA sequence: TGTGCCAGCAGTTACTCCCCGGGACAGAGCTATGGCTACACCTTC. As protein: CASSYSPGQSYGYTF.

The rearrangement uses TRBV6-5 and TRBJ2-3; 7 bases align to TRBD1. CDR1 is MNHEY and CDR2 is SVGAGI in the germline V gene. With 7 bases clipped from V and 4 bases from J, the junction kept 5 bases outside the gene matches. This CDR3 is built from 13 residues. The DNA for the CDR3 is TGTGCCAGCAATCGACAGGGCGCAGATACGCAGTATTTT. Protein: CASNRQGADTQYF.

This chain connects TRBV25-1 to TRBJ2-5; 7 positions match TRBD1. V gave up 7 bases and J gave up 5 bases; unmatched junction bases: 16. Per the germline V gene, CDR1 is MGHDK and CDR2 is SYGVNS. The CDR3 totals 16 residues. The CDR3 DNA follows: TGTGCCAGCAATCGCCCCCGACAGGGAGAGGAGGAGACCCAGTACTTC. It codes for CASNRPRQGEEETQYF.

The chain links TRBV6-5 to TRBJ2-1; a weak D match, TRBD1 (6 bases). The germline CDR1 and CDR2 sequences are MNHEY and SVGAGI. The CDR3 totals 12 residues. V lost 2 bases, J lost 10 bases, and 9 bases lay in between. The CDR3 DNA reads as TGTGCCAGCAGTTACCCTGACAGGGAGCAGTTCTTC. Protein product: CASSYPDREQFF.